This T cell receptor (beta chain) was documented in a study of vaccination effects on CD4 cells after COVID-19 (dated by TCRdb to 2022 to 2024). Broadly, across the study: Post-vaccine samples across the study were collected a median of 72 days after the second dose, with a range of 14 to 241. SARS-CoV-2 spike-specific CD4+ TCR repertoires were compared before and after mRNA vaccination in COVID-19 convalescent patients and in infection-naive vaccine recipients. The full study included some 10 COVID-19 convalescent patients and a few SARS-CoV-2-naive healthy vaccine recipients. In the study, cultures from other donors were sequenced using the Oncomine TCR Beta short-read assay on an Illumina iSeq 100.

The full study reports these points: In healthy vaccine recipients, vaccine-induced clones were almost all SARS-CoV-2 mono-reactive, with only 1 of 255 being cross-reactive with common cold coronaviruses. Marked clonal contraction was observed in both infection-induced and vaccine-induced clones at late post-vaccination timepoints, consistent with waning T cell responses. The study was limited by a small number of convalescent patients and lacked early post-infection timepoints.

Comments on this clone: The antigen this receptor binds is unknown. The input lacks base qualities; no much larger clone sits a single base away.

Libraries were prepared through the immunoSEQ multiplex PCR assay. DNA from the cultured and isolated CD4+ T cells underwent TCR beta CDR3 sequencing. As for how the authors treated the data: Non-productive TCR sequences were discarded, and reads were trimmed to the CDR3 region, with only CDR3s of 7 or more amino acids retained. The MANAFEST web app was used to pick out antigen-specific clonotypes by comparing their expansion in peptide wells with that in reference cultures. Positive clones required FDR<0.05 expansion versus reference and all other wells, odds ratio above 5, and frequency above 0.1% in two replicate wells. Clonotypes significantly expanded in SARS-CoV-2 spike wells and in at least one common cold coronavirus spike condition were defined as cross-reactive. CDR3 similarity was assessed by Levenshtein distance with the stringdist R package, and unrooted trees were built with ape in R 3.6.1. Drawn from immuneACCESS, this table holds only the in-frame rearrangements with V and J called that TCRdb kept. Clones are partly lost; checked studies trace under half to an unresolved V gene and leave the rest unexplained. V and J calls plus clone size are reproduced from that table; the DNA served to infer D and trimming. The sample table contains about 22,000 clones; only one count was recorded for 72% of them. Clones ranked in the top ten supply more than 8.5% of the sample.

In the ViraFEST assay, PBMC were stimulated with viral peptide pools, and TCR sequencing was then used to find antigen-specific CD4+ T cell clonotypes based on their expansion. After more than nine days of culture, CD4+ T cells were isolated with the EasySep CD4+ T cell isolation kit. Two doses of either the BNT162b2 or the mRNA-1273 mRNA SARS-CoV-2 vaccine were administered to participants. Negative nucleocapsid antibody results before and after vaccination confirmed that the healthy vaccine recipients had no prior SARS-CoV-2 infection. Each well held over 1.5 million PBMC cultured in IMDM containing around 5.1% human AB serum, roughly 10 IU/ml IL-2 and gentamicin, along with approximately 10 ug/ml peptides. Half of the culture medium was replaced with fresh IL-2-containing medium on days 3 and 7. Unless noted otherwise, every peptide stimulation condition was cultured in triplicate wells. PBMC were separated from whole blood using Ficoll-Paque Plus gradient centrifugation and were then either cryopreserved at -140C or used fresh. The overlapping peptide pools covered the spike proteins of SARS-CoV-2 and of the common cold coronaviruses HCoV-NL63, HCoV-OC43 and HCoV-229E. The QIAamp micro DNA kit was used to extract genomic DNA from the cultured CD4+ T cells.

The CDR3 measures 14 amino acids from cysteine to phenylalanine. Only the CDR3 DNA is retained, 42 bases long and in frame from the first base. Germline trimming amounts to 5 bases on V and 6 bases on J, with 9 as the count of junction bases outside the gene matches. The CDR1 and CDR2 encoded by the germline V gene are SGHAT and FQNNGV. Here the sequenced sample was CD4+ T cells from PBMCs cultured with HCoV-NL63 spike peptides, taken after COVID-19 vaccination. Interpreted using the paper, the cell subset or site label stands for: HCoV-NL63 spike overlapping peptide pool stimulation. The origin of this receptor is a human donor who received a COVID-19 vaccine. The chain employs TRBV11-2 and TRBJ1-1; a stretch of 7 junction bases matches TRBD1. The nucleotide sequence reads TGTGCCAGCAGCCTAGGACAGGAAGGCTCTGAAGCTTTCTTT. Its protein reads: CASSLGQEGSEAFF.